The 13 T cell receptor beta chains reported below all come from one sample, sequenced in a study of Ad26.COV2.S vaccination and SARS-CoV-2 variants. Sequenced by immunoSEQ multiplex PCR; TCRdb stores in-frame clones only, minus some. The repertoire has hundreds of thousands of clones, 83% of them found once; the top ten carry around 7%. As to treatment: approximately 18 received Ad26.COV2.S at low or high dose, single or two shots; five or six received placebo; per-sample allocation not given. Sample collection was performed on day 63 after the first vaccine or placebo injection. The specimen comprised peripheral blood, sampled in a trial of Ad26.COV2.S vaccine versus placebo. The source of these receptors is a person between 18 and 59 years old who received the Ad26.COV2.S COVID-19 vaccine or a placebo.

This chain links TRBV12-3 or TRBV12-4 with TRBJ1-2; tentative D call: TRBD1 (5 bases). This CDR3 spans 12 amino acids. Trimming took off 7 bases at V and 5 bases at J, with 11 bases between the two ends. CDR3 coding DNA: TGTGCCAGCACCGTGGGGGGTTATGGCTACACCTTC. Encoded protein: CASTVGGYGYTF.

The chain uses TRBV5-4 and TRBJ2-5, with TRBD2 matching 7 bases. The CDR3 consists of 15 residues. Germline V gene lookup returns CDR1 SGHNT and CDR2 YYREEE (reference sequence). V was pared by 6 bases and J by 4 bases, with 12 bases of the junction left unmatched. CDR3 sequence reads: CASTLIGLGLETQYF. CDR3 nucleotides: TGTGCCAGCACCCTGATTGGACTAGGCCTAGAGACCCAGTACTTC.

The chain couples TRBV6-6 to TRBJ2-4; TRBD2 might be the D (5 bases). The CDR3 contains 12 residues. V was pared by 5 bases and J by 6 bases, with 8 bases between. Germline CDR1 is MNHNY and CDR2 is SVGAGI (reference sequence). CDR3 residues: CASSHGVNIQYF. CDR3 bases: TGTGCCAGCAGTCACGGGGTAAACATTCAGTACTTC.

The genes are TRBV15 and TRBJ2-5; D unclear. This CDR3 region has 15 residues. V was cut by 0 bases and J by 4 bases, with 12 bases left in between. Per germline, CDR1 LNHNV and CDR2 YYDKDF (reference sequence). Here the CDR3 DNA reads TGTGCCACCAGCAGAGATCCGGGTCAAGGAGAGACCCAGTACTTC. This gives the protein CATSRDPGQGETQYF.

The chain employs TRBV3-1 (or the pseudogene TRBV3-2) and TRBJ2-5; no reliable D call. CDR1 and CDR2 from the germline V gene are LGHDT and YNNKEL (reference sequence). The CDR3 spans 11 residues. Trimming took 4 bases from V and 7 from J, leaving 7 bases between them. The CDR3 spells CASSLRGTQYF. CDR3 bases: TGTGCCAGCAGCCTACGAGGGACCCAGTACTTC.

The chain joins TRBV11-2 to TRBJ2-7, with 7 bases fitting TRBD1. Germline V gives CDR1 SGHAT, CDR2 FQNNGV. With 5 bases clipped from V and 1 base from J, the junction kept 14 bases outside the gene matches. This CDR3 is 17 amino acids long. The CDR3 nucleotides read TGTGCCAGCAGCCCCGTGCGAGGGACAGCCCTATCCTACGAGCAGTACTTC. Translating gives CASSPVRGTALSYEQYF.

Notes on this clone: Different DNA sequences within this sample yield the same CDR3. The V and J genes are TRBV12-3 or TRBV12-4 and TRBJ1-5; no firm D call. The V and J ends lost 5 bases and 6 bases respectively, with 8 bases between them. This CDR3 has 12 residues. The CDR3 DNA reads as TGTGCCAGCAGTCTTCGGGGTCAGCCCCAGCATTTT. As protein: CASSLRGQPQHF.

The chain couples TRBV7-2 to TRBJ2-3; 8 positions agree with TRBD2. J lost 3 bases, V lost 2 bases, and 4 bases had no gene match. The germline CDR1 and CDR2 sequences are SGHTA and FQGNSA. The CDR3 extends over 15 amino acids. The chain's CDR3 is CASSLWASGTDTQYF. The DNA for the CDR3 is TGTGCCAGCAGCTTATGGGCTAGCGGGACAGATACGCAGTATTTT.

This clone showed up just once. CDR3 sequence reads: CASSQASGVPEQFF. CDR3 sequence (DNA): TGTGCCAGCAGCCAAGCTTCAGGGGTTCCTGAGCAGTTCTTC. The chain is built from TRBV3-1 (or the pseudogene TRBV3-2) and TRBJ2-1, with D perhaps TRBD1 (6 bases). Trimming took off 1 base at V and 9 bases at J, with 13 bases between the two ends. The CDR3 contains 14 residues. Germline CDR1 LGHDT, CDR2 YNNKEL (reference sequence).

The chain combines TRBV6-5 with TRBJ1-3; D uncertain. The germline V gene has CDR1 MNHEY and CDR2 SVGAGI. With 8 bases removed from V and 6 bases from J, the gap between germline ends came to 11 bases. The CDR3 covers 12 residues. CDR3 in amino acids: CASGRELNTIYF. CDR3 sequence (DNA): TGTGCCAGCGGCAGAGAATTAAACACCATATATTTT.

The chain carries TRBV5-5 and TRBJ1-1, with 8 bases matching TRBD1. Germline trimming cut 4 bases from V and 6 bases from J; bases unmatched to any gene: 8. The CDR3 totals 14 residues. CDR1 SGHKS and CDR2 YYEKEE come from the germline V gene (reference sequence). CDR3 bases: TGTGCCAGCAGCCTGAGACAGGGGATGGCTGAAGCTTTCTTT. The encoded protein is CASSLRQGMAEAFF.

V and J are TRBV15 and TRBJ1-1; 8 nucleotides line up with TRBD1. The V and J ends lost 5 bases and 2 bases, in that order; junction bases with no gene match: 7. The CDR3 spans 15 residues. The germline V gene has CDR1 LNHNV and CDR2 YYDKDF (reference sequence). CDR3 sequence reads: CATSGGTGYNTEAFF. In DNA form, the CDR3 reads TGTGCCACCAGCGGCGGGACAGGCTATAACACTGAAGCTTTCTTT. The full variable domain, rest sourced from reference TRBV15 and TRBJ1-1, is DAMVIQNPRYQVTQFGKPVTLSCSQTLNHNVMYWYQQKSSQAPKLLFHYYDKDFNNEADTPDNFQSRRPNTSFCFLDIRSPGLGDTAMYLCATSGGTGYNTEAFFGQGTRLTVV.

This clone was observed a handful of times. This chain uses TRBV6-2 or TRBV6-3 with TRBJ1-2; 8 nucleotides line up with TRBD1. CDR3 length: 16 residues. V was pared by 6 bases and J by 4 bases, with 13 bases of the junction left unmatched. Looked up from germline, CDR1 is MNHEY and CDR2 is SVGEGT. CDR3 in DNA: TGTGCCAGCAGCTTCGGCCGGAGGGACAGGAGCTATGGCTACACCTTC. Its protein is CASSFGRRDRSYGYTF.